The source of this TCR beta chain is a study of CD8 T cells in Susac syndrome. The CD8+ and CD4+ T cells were isolated magnetically using a negative isolation approach, whereas the TEMRA cells were enriched by FACS. RNA amounts of roughly 0.45 to 1 ug underwent reverse transcription with random hexamers. One entry per CDR3 protein results from TCRdb running MiXCR on the immunoSEQ multiplex PCR reads. This repertoire shows 130,000 or so distinct CDR3 sequences, roughly 80% found once; its top ten account for roughly 0.5%. Germline lookup yields CDR1 MNHEY and CDR2 SVGAGI. V gave up 8 bases and J gave up 7 bases, with 20 bases separating them. The CDR3 covers 15 residues.

The TCR was taken from a human donor with multiple sclerosis. The rearrangement uses TRBV6-5 and TRBJ1-4; no clear D. The sample was CD8+ T cells from PBMCs. DNA of the CDR3: TGTGCCAGCTCCATGGACTCCGGGTTCAGTGAAAAACTGTTTTTT. Its translation: CASSMDSGFSEKLFF.